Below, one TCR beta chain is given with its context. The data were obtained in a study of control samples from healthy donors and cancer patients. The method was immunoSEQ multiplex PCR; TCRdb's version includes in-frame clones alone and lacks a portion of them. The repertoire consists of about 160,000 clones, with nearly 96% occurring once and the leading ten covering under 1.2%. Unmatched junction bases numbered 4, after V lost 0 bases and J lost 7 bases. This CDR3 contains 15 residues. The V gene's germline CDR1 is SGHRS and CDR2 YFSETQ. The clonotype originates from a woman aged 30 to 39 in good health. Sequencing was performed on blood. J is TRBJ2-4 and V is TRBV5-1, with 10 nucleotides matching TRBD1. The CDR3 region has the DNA TGCGCCAGCAGCTTGGTAGGGACAGGGGTGAACATTCAGTACTTC. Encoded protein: CASSLVGTGVNIQYF.